The 5 T cell receptor beta chains in this list originate from one sample, sequenced in a study of blood T cell repertoires in COVID-19. Repertoires were generated with immunoSEQ multiplex PCR, while TCRdb's copy carries only in-frame clones and drops some. The sample holds about 130,000 clones, almost 85% seen once. Sequencing was performed on peripheral blood. Receptor source: a human donor in a cohort sampled during active COVID-19.

The chain recombines TRBV30 with TRBJ1-3; maybe TRBD1 (5 bases). V lost 2 bases and J lost 8, with 13 bases in between. CDR1 and CDR2 from the germline V gene are GTSNPN and SVGIG (reference sequence). The CDR3 runs to 13 residues. Here the CDR3 DNA reads TGTGCCTGGAGTATACTCTGGGGGGACACCATATATTTT. Translation: CAWSILWGDTIYF.

This rearrangement joins TRBV7-6 to TRBJ2-1; D is possibly TRBD2 (6 bases). Trimming pared 1 base from V and 9 bases from J, leaving 19 bases between. CDR3 length equals 16 residues. The germline gives CDR1 SGHVS, CDR2 FNYEAQ. CDR3 residues: CASSLGHPSGGSEQFF. The CDR3 region has the DNA TGTGCCAGCAGCTTAGGTCATCCTTCCGGGGGATCTGAGCAGTTCTTC.

The chain employs TRBV19 and TRBJ1-6, with 8 positions matching TRBD1. The CDR3 covers 14 residues. Unmatched junction bases numbered 6, after V lost 7 bases and J lost 7 bases. CDR1 is LNHDA and CDR2 is SQIVND in the germline V gene (reference sequence). DNA of the CDR3: TGTGCCAGTACCGGAGGACAGGGAAATTCACCCCTCCACTTT. Amino acids: CASTGGQGNSPLHF.

The chain links TRBV27 to TRBJ1-1, with a tentative D call TRBD1 (6 bases). The germline CDR1 and CDR2 sequences are MNHEY and SMNVEV (reference sequence). V lost 5 bases and J 6 bases, leaving 16 bases between the germline ends. CDR3 size: 14 residues. CDR3 in DNA: TGTGCCAGCAGTGAATCCCGGGGGGGCCCTGAAGCTTTCTTT. Translation gives CASSESRGGPEAFF.

The chain combines TRBV5-6 with TRBJ1-6; D is perhaps TRBD1 (5 bases). This CDR3 has 13 residues. Germline CDR1 is SGHDT and CDR2 is YYEEEE. The germline V and J ends were trimmed by 3 bases and 8 bases, with 9 bases remaining between them. Here the CDR3 reads CASSYPGDSPLHF. CDR3 nucleotide sequence: TGTGCCAGCAGCTATCCGGGGGATTCACCCCTCCACTTT.